Listed below are T cell receptor beta chains from one sample, sequenced in a study of regulatory T cells in long-lasting Graves disease. TCRdb re-called the multiplex PCR reads through MiXCR, storing one row per CDR3 protein. The sample comprises 350,000 to 550,000 distinct CDR3 sequences, approximately 16% of which are singletons, and around 23% rests with the top ten. The same data also contributed to another study, on T cells in Graves' hyperthyroidism and ophthalmopathy.

This sample comprised peripheral blood mononuclear cells (PBMCs), obtained at new diagnosis, from a patient treated with antithyroid drugs. These receptors came from a woman aged 18-30 years with Graves disease. CDR3s leave out the opening cysteine and the closing phenylalanine or tryptophan. D genes are given only for firm matches.

J: TRBJ2-7
D: .
V: TRBV6-2/TRBV6-3
CDR3: APLTESYEQY

J: TRBJ2-3
D: .
V: TRBV5-1
CDR3: ASSTSRPPDTQY

J: TRBJ1-1
D: .
V: TRBV7-3
CDR3: ASSYQSNTEAF

J: TRBJ2-2
D: .
V: TRBV4-2
CDR3: ASSQDSDSANTGELF

J: TRBJ2-7
D: TRBD2
V: TRBV30
CDR3: AWSVAAGVSEQY

J: TRBJ2-7
D: .
V: TRBV7-2
CDR3: ASSSVVPRLANYYEQY

J: TRBJ2-7
D: TRBD2
V: TRBV6-1
CDR3: ASSNPGLESYEQY

J: TRBJ2-1
D: TRBD2
V: TRBV6-1
CDR3: ASRKAGDNEQF

J: .
D: .
V: TRBV28
CDR3: ASSSSEGDTEQF

J: TRBJ2-7
D: TRBD2
V: TRBV5-1
CDR3: ASSPIAGGTYEQY

J: TRBJ1-6
D: TRBD1
V: TRBV12-3/TRBV12-4
CDR3: ASSYSSGQGSSPLH

J: TRBJ1-5
D: TRBD1
V: TRBV19
CDR3: ASSWTGGNQPQH

J: TRBJ2-3
D: .
V: TRBV5-4
CDR3: ASSNATDTQY

J: TRBJ2-1
D: .
V: TRBV6-5
CDR3: ASSYVIGLNEQF

J: TRBJ2-3
D: .
V: TRBV4-3
CDR3: ASSQVGSDTQY

J: TRBJ2-2
D: .
V: TRBV27
CDR3: ASSLSGPDTGELF

J: TRBJ1-6
D: .
V: TRBV28
CDR3: ASRPGQLHSPLH

J: TRBJ2-2
D: TRBD1
V: TRBV29-1
CDR3: SFYRGDTGELF

J: TRBJ2-1
D: TRBD2
V: TRBV3-1
CDR3: ASSRGTSGAYNEQF

J: TRBJ1-5
D: .
V: TRBV10-3
CDR3: AISDPRGGFDQPQH

J: TRBJ1-2
D: TRBD1
V: TRBV5-6
CDR3: ASSIGTGSFYGYT

J: TRBJ2-2
D: TRBD2
V: TRBV4-2
CDR3: ASSRTSGSNTGELF

J: TRBJ2-2
D: TRBD2
V: TRBV10-2
CDR3: ASKLAGGLELF

J: TRBJ2-7
D: .
V: TRBV5-1
CDR3: ASSLWRNSYEQY

J: TRBJ2-7
D: .
V: TRBV28
CDR3: ASSLTDYEQY

J: TRBJ2-2
D: TRBD2
V: TRBV30
CDR3: AWSVTSGSVGELF

J: TRBJ1-5
D: TRBD1
V: TRBV6-1
CDR3: ASGTGVGQPQH

J: TRBJ2-1
D: TRBD2
V: TRBV7-2
CDR3: ASSPRRTGTNRYNEQF

J: TRBJ2-5
D: .
V: TRBV7-6
CDR3: ASSLPQETQY

J: TRBJ2-3
D: .
V: TRBV7-3
CDR3: ASGFGSDTQY

J: TRBJ2-5
D: TRBD1
V: TRBV11-3
CDR3: ASSWVGGGQETQY

J: TRBJ2-5
D: .
V: TRBV5-8
CDR3: ASSGRLVLETQY

J: TRBJ2-2
D: .
V: TRBV6-9
CDR3: ASSWDLTGRDTGELF

J: TRBJ2-1
D: .
V: TRBV7-2
CDR3: ASSLDGGRHNEQF

J: TRBJ2-4
D: .
V: TRBV30
CDR3: AWNLGGLAKNIQY

J: TRBJ1-1
D: .
V: TRBV28
CDR3: ASSPRRADGTEAF

J: TRBJ2-7
D: TRBD2
V: TRBV5-1
CDR3: ASSSSGNSYEQY

J: TRBJ1-5
D: .
V: TRBV6-5
CDR3: ASSYSRRKFNQPQH

J: TRBJ2-5
D: TRBD1
V: TRBV6-1
CDR3: ASSNDPTTGGKTQY

J: TRBJ2-3
D: TRBD2
V: TRBV12-3/TRBV12-4
CDR3: ASTRLAGGTDTQY

J: TRBJ1-6
D: TRBD1
V: TRBV28
CDR3: ASSFGYRGTSYNSPLH

J: TRBJ2-7
D: TRBD2
V: TRBV6-1
CDR3: ASEVGGSASYEQY

J: TRBJ2-5
D: .
V: TRBV6-5
CDR3: ASSWGIETQY

J: TRBJ2-1
D: .
V: TRBV5-1
CDR3: ASSLALAEGQF

J: TRBJ2-2
D: TRBD1
V: TRBV12-3/TRBV12-4
CDR3: ASSSHQGGQGVSGELF